This T cell receptor (beta chain) comes out of a study of CD8+CD57+ T cells in acquired aplastic anemia. Trimming pared 0 bases from V and 3 bases from J, leaving 14 bases between. The length of the CDR3 is 15 residues. Germline V CDR1 and CDR2: DFQATT, SNEGSKA (reference sequence). Ten or more counts support this clonotype. Genomic DNA, the template, was used for profiling of the TCR beta VDJ and CDR3. Via MiXCR, TCRdb re-called the reads, giving one row per CDR3 protein. The sample lists 170,000 or so distinct CDR3 sequences; 40% to 60% were seen once. In patients chosen for sequencing, flow cytometry had shown CD8+CD57+ cell expansion.

This chain connects TRBV20-1 to TRBJ2-5, with D tentatively TRBD1 (5 bases). This TCR was recovered from a human donor with aplastic anemia. Sequencing was done on a sample of sorted CD4+, CD8+, or CD8+CD57+ T cells (not recorded which) from PBMCs. CDR3 sequence reads: CSARDLRASEETQYF. The CDR3 DNA reads as TGCAGTGCTAGAGACCTCAGGGCCAGCGAAGAGACCCAGTACTTC.